These T cell receptor beta chains were read from a single sample in a study of T cells in tuberculosis. This table comes from immunoSEQ multiplex PCR, and its TCRdb copy is limited to in-frame clones, with some not included. Among some 90,000 clones listed, about nine tenths were seen once. Sequencing was carried out using CD1b-GMM tetramer-negative cells sorted from PBMCs. These TCRs come from an adult woman with latent tuberculosis. Each CDR3 is given without its conserved first and last residue. Clone size is not always given. Where it is, it says once, few, many or a class for expanded clones.

cdr3_aa: ASSIAGTGSNEQF
j_call: TRBJ2-1
clone_size: .
v_call: TRBV19

cdr3_aa: ASSRSPTGTRNSNEQF
j_call: TRBJ2-1
clone_size: .
v_call: TRBV7-6

cdr3_aa: ASSLVQGAGTEAF
j_call: TRBJ1-1
clone_size: .
v_call: TRBV7-2

cdr3_aa: ASSGASYNEQF
j_call: TRBJ2-1
clone_size: once
v_call: TRBV5-5

cdr3_aa: SVEGGRRGYT
j_call: TRBJ1-2
clone_size: .
v_call: TRBV29-1

cdr3_aa: ASSHILRTAREEKLF
j_call: TRBJ1-4
clone_size: .
v_call: TRBV4-1

cdr3_aa: ASRRPKGQKRSRVWSPLH
j_call: TRBJ1-6
clone_size: .
v_call: TRBV6-4

cdr3_aa: ASSPLSRVRTDTQY
j_call: TRBJ2-3
clone_size: .
v_call: TRBV5-6

cdr3_aa: ASSQVLQGNYGYT
j_call: TRBJ1-2
clone_size: .
v_call: TRBV4-2

cdr3_aa: AISPVTGGYT
j_call: TRBJ1-2
clone_size: .
v_call: TRBV10-3